One and the same sample provided the 6 T cell receptor beta chains below, sequenced in a study of blood T cell repertoires in COVID-19. Profiled with immunoSEQ multiplex PCR; TCRdb holds only in-frame clones, not every one. The profile shows roughly 240,000 clones, about 86% of them singletons. The sample taken for sequencing was peripheral blood. These receptor sequences come from a woman aged 25 to 39 who had recovered from COVID-19.

CDR3 residues: CAWSVGQGASSQPQHF. The CDR3 nucleotides read TGTGCCTGGAGTGTAGGACAGGGGGCGAGCAGCCAGCCCCAGCATTTT. J is TRBJ1-5 and V is TRBV30, with 11 bases aligning to TRBD1. J was trimmed by 7 bases and V by 0 bases; bases with no gene match: 8. The V gene's germline CDR1 is GTSNPN and CDR2 SVGIG (reference sequence). The CDR3 contains 16 residues. The entire variable domain, with the rest obtained from reference TRBV30 and TRBJ1-5, is as follows: SQTIHQWPATLVQPVGSPLSLECTVEGTSNPNLYWYRQAAGRGLQLLFYSVGIGQISSEVPQNLSASRPQDRQFILSSKKLLLSDSGFYLCAWSVGQGASSQPQHFGDGTRLSIL.

The chain combines TRBV19 with TRBJ1-6; TRBD1 might be the D (6 bases). The V gene's germline CDR1 is LNHDA and CDR2 SQIVND (reference sequence). This CDR3 has 13 amino acids. The V end was cut by 9 bases, the J end by 9 bases, with 15 bases between. CDR3 residues: CASHREKSSPLHF. The CDR3 DNA reads as TGTGCCAGCCACAGGGAAAAGAGTTCACCCCTCCACTTT.

This sequence joins TRBV9 and TRBJ2-1; D is perhaps TRBD1 (6 bases). Germline-derived CDR1 and CDR2 are SGDLS and YYNGEE. Trimming removed 3 bases from V and 12 bases from J, with 16 bases in between. CDR3 length: 13 residues. The CDR3 loop reads CASSADHPRGQFF. DNA for the CDR3: TGTGCCAGCAGCGCCGATCACCCCAGGGGGCAGTTCTTC.

The chain combines TRBV5-6 with TRBJ2-4; TRBD1 might be the D (6 bases). The length of the CDR3 is 14 residues. The V end was cut by 6 bases, the J end by 1 base, with 11 bases between. Germline assignment: CDR1 SGHDT and CDR2 YYEEEE. This CDR3 is CASTPRGAKNIQYF. The DNA for the CDR3 is TGTGCCAGCACCCCGAGGGGGGCCAAAAACATTCAGTACTTC.

The chain combines TRBV5-1 with TRBJ2-7; TRBD2 matches 10 bases. The germline V gene has CDR1 SGHRS and CDR2 YFSETQ. This CDR3 region has 15 residues. J lost 3 bases, V lost 4 bases, and 7 bases had no gene match. The CDR3 is CASSLGLARHYEQYF. CDR3 nucleotide sequence: TGCGCCAGCAGCCTGGGACTAGCGAGGCACTACGAGCAGTACTTC.

The V call is TRBV19, the J call TRBJ1-1, with 7 bases lining up with TRBD1. J was trimmed by 5 bases and V by 5 bases; bases with no gene match: 8. CDR3 size: 14 residues. CDR1 is LNHDA and CDR2 is SQIVND in the germline V gene (reference sequence). This CDR3 reads CASSAYRGWTEAFF. For the CDR3, the DNA is TGTGCCAGTAGTGCCTACAGGGGTTGGACTGAAGCTTTCTTT.